The 18 T cell receptor beta chains presented below share a single source sample, sequenced in a study of blood T cell repertoires in COVID-19. Profiled with immunoSEQ multiplex PCR; TCRdb holds only in-frame clones, not every one. The table has some 240,000 clones, roughly 88% seen once. Material for sequencing was peripheral blood. These receptors originate from a woman aged 70-85 years with COVID-19, enrolled during active disease.

In DNA, the CDR3 is TGTGCCAGCAGCCAAGACCTCTCGAGCTCCTACAATGAGCAGTTCTTC. Protein sequence: CASSQDLSSSYNEQFF. The gene calls are TRBV3-1 (or the pseudogene TRBV3-2) and TRBJ2-1; D is uncertain. The V gene lost 0 bases and the J gene lost 0 bases, with 9 bases spanning the gap. Germline V lookup: CDR1 LGHDT, CDR2 YNNKEL (reference sequence). CDR3 size: 16 residues.

The rearrangement joins TRBV7-9 to TRBJ1-2; tentative D call: TRBD1 (6 bases). The CDR3 is 14 amino acids. V shed 5 bases and J shed 8 bases, with 18 bases lying between them. Germline CDR1 is SEHNR and CDR2 is FQNEAQ (reference sequence). Here the CDR3 reads CASSPSLQGFGYTF. The CDR3 coding sequence is TGTGCCAGCAGCCCGTCATTACAGGGTTTCGGCTACACCTTC.

The CDR3 DNA follows: TGTGCCAGCAGCTTAGTACAATACAATGAGCAGTTCTTC. Its translation: CASSLVQYNEQFF. The rearrangement links TRBV7-9 to TRBJ2-1; unclear D gene. This CDR3 comprises 13 residues. Germline V gene data show CDR1 as SEHNR and CDR2 as FQNEAQ (reference sequence). Trimming removed 1 base from V and 4 bases from J, with 5 bases in between. The whole variable domain, remainder taken from reference TRBV7-9 and TRBJ2-1, is DTGVSQNPRHKITKRGQNVTFRCDPISEHNRLYWYRQTLGQGPEFLTYFQNEAQLEKSRLLSDRFSAERPKGSFSTLEIQRTEQGDSAMYLCASSLVQYNEQFFGPGTRLTVL.

V usage is TRBV10-2 and J usage is TRBJ2-1; TRBD2 aligns across 12 bases. Germline-derived CDR1 and CDR2 are WSHSY and SAAADI. This CDR3 is 13 amino acids long. The V gene end was trimmed by 9 bases and the J gene end by 5 bases; junction bases not matched to a gene: 2. DNA of the CDR3: TGCGCCAGTCGACTAGCGGGAGACAATGAGCAGTTCTTC. Residues: CASRLAGDNEQFF.

V gene TRBV24-1 combines with J gene TRBJ1-3, with D possibly TRBD1 on 5 matching bases. Trimming removed 3 bases from V and 0 bases from J, with 11 bases in between. The CDR3 totals 16 residues. The germline V gene encodes CDR1 KGHDR and CDR2 SFDVKD. The CDR3 coding sequence is TGTGCCACCAGTGATCACCGACAGATCTCTGGAAACACCATATATTTT. This codes for CATSDHRQISGNTIYF.

The chain couples TRBV5-8 to TRBJ2-1; 12 bases line up with TRBD2. The V and J ends lost 1 base and 8 bases, in that order; junction bases with no gene match: 4. The length of the CDR3 is 15 residues. CDR1 is SGHTS, CDR2 YDEGEE, per germline. The CDR3 is CASSLLAGGPHEQFF. The DNA of the CDR3 is TGTGCCAGCAGCTTGCTAGCGGGAGGGCCCCATGAGCAGTTCTTC.

The V gene is TRBV30, the J gene TRBJ1-1; D is unresolved. Germline V CDR1 and CDR2: GTSNPN, SVGIG (reference sequence). Trimming pared 0 bases from V and 5 bases from J, leaving 13 bases between. The CDR3 is 14 residues long. This chain's CDR3 is CAWSVQMTSTEAFF. For the CDR3, the DNA is TGTGCCTGGAGTGTACAGATGACATCTACTGAAGCTTTCTTT.

This clone was found once. The V gene is TRBV18, the J gene TRBJ2-1; weak D call: TRBD1 (6 bases). The CDR3 is 16 amino acids. The V gene lost 0 bases and the J gene lost 5 bases, with 14 bases spanning the gap. CDR1 KGHSH and CDR2 LQKENI come from the germline V gene. The CDR3 bases are TGTGCCAGCTCACCACCCACAGGGCGGGTCAACAATGAGCAGTTCTTC. This sequence encodes CASSPPTGRVNNEQFF. The full variable domain, rest sourced from reference TRBV18 and TRBJ2-1, is NAGVMQNPRHLVRRRGQEARLRCSPMKGHSHVYWYRQLPEEGLKFMVYLQKENIIDESGMPKERFSAEFPKEGPSILRIQQVVRGDSAAYFCASSPPTGRVNNEQFFGPGTRLTVL.

The chain has TRBV13 and TRBJ2-7; TRBD1 might be the D (6 bases). Trimming pared 4 bases from V and 4 bases from J, leaving 11 bases between. Germline V gives CDR1 PRHDT, CDR2 FYEKMQ (reference sequence). The CDR3 has 13 amino acids. The CDR3 sequence: CASSSLGGYEQYF. CDR3 nucleotides: TGTGCCAGCAGCTCCCTAGGGGGATACGAGCAGTACTTC.

J is TRBJ2-3 and V is TRBV20-1; D is undetermined. The CDR3 is 11 amino acids. The V and J ends lost 7 bases and 2 bases respectively, with 7 bases between them. Germline V CDR1 and CDR2: DFQATT, SNEGSKA (reference sequence). The CDR3 DNA is TGCAGTGGGCAGGACACAGATACGCAGTATTTT. Protein product: CSGQDTDTQYF.

The chain uses TRBV7-8 and TRBJ2-7; 10 positions agree with TRBD2. The germline V gene has CDR1 SGHVS and CDR2 FQNEAQ. The junction had 8 bases not matched to a gene; V was cut back by 4 bases and J by 2 bases. This CDR3 is built from 16 residues. This chain's CDR3 is CASSYLTSGFPYEQYF. The CDR3 nucleotides are TGTGCCAGCAGCTACCTGACTAGCGGGTTCCCCTACGAGCAGTACTTC.

The chain employs TRBV6-6 and TRBJ1-4; no clear D. The ends were cut back, 0 bases at V and 10 bases at J, with 6 bases in the middle. The CDR3 has 12 amino acids. Germline assignment: CDR1 MNHNY and CDR2 SVGAGI (reference sequence). CDR3 loop: CASSYSAGKLFF. The CDR3 bases are TGTGCCAGCAGTTACTCGGCAGGAAAACTGTTTTTT.

The rearrangement links TRBV5-1 to TRBJ2-7, with D perhaps TRBD1 (6 bases). From germline, CDR1 is SGHRS and CDR2 YFSETQ. V shed 0 bases and J shed 4 bases, with 14 bases lying between them. This CDR3 is 15 amino acids long. The CDR3 DNA reads as TGCGCCAGCAGCTTGGCCGAAGGGACATATTACGAGCAGTACTTC. It encodes CASSLAEGTYYEQYF.

The chain employs TRBV19 and TRBJ2-6; possible D gene TRBD1, 6 bases. In germline, CDR1 is LNHDA, CDR2 SQIVND (reference sequence). The CDR3 has 16 amino acids. Trimming shortened V by 5 bases and J by 1 base, and 12 bases separated the two germline ends. The CDR3 DNA reads as TGTGCCAGTAGTTTCGAGGGGGTTTCTGGGGCCAACGTCCTGACTTTC. This gives the protein CASSFEGVSGANVLTF.

The V gene is TRBV2, the J gene TRBJ1-2; D is undetermined. The CDR3 has 13 residues. V lost 2 bases, J lost 8 bases, and 12 bases lay in between. CDR1 SNHLY and CDR2 FYNNEI come from the germline V gene. CDR3 in amino acids: CASSEWRGEGYTF. CDR3 bases: TGTGCCAGCAGTGAATGGCGGGGTGAGGGCTACACCTTC.

The CDR3, as DNA: TGTGCCAGCAGTTATGCGGGAGGGATTACAGATACGCAGTATTTT. Protein: CASSYAGGITDTQYF. J is TRBJ2-3 and V is TRBV6-2 or TRBV6-3; 9 bases align to TRBD2. The CDR3 sequence is 15 residues long. The V segment lost 3 bases and the J segment 3 bases; nucleotides outside the gene matches: 4. CDR1 is MNHEY and CDR2 is SVGEGT in the germline V gene.

A few counts support this clone. J is TRBJ2-5 and V is TRBV6-2 or TRBV6-3; D call uncertain. The length of the CDR3 is 12 residues. From germline, CDR1 is MNHEY and CDR2 SVGEGT. Between the trimmed V and J ends, which lost 5 bases and 7 bases, there was a span of 11 bases. The CDR3 here is CASSAGAGTQYF. The CDR3 DNA is TGTGCCAGCAGTGCCGGCGCAGGGACCCAGTACTTC.

V gene TRBV7-9 combines with J gene TRBJ2-3, with D perhaps matching TRBD2 (5 bases). CDR3 length: 16 residues. Germline loops: CDR1 SEHNR, CDR2 FQNEAQ (reference sequence). Deletions cut 5 bases from V and 1 base from J, with 16 bases between. CDR3 loop: CASSKDAGYGTDTQYF. The CDR3 region has the DNA TGTGCCAGCAGCAAAGACGCGGGCTACGGCACAGATACGCAGTATTTT.